These 20 T cell receptor beta chains came from one sample sequenced in a study of blood T cell repertoires in COVID-19. Profiled with immunoSEQ multiplex PCR; TCRdb holds only in-frame clones, not every one. Of some 100,000 clones in the sample, about nine tenths were seen once. Sequences were obtained from peripheral blood. Every receptor here comes from a man between 45 and 60 years old with acute or convalescent COVID-19.

The CDR3 sequence is CASSETANRGREQYF. The CDR3, as DNA: TGCGCCAGCAGTGAGACCGCGAACAGGGGGCGTGAGCAGTACTTC. J is TRBJ2-7 and V is TRBV10-1, with 9 bases identical to TRBD1. The CDR3 length is 15 residues. With V trimmed by 2 bases and J by 7 bases, 9 bases remained unmatched. Per germline, CDR1 WNHNN and CDR2 SYGVQD (reference sequence).

The chain is built from TRBV13 and TRBJ2-7, with no clear D. CDR1 and CDR2 from the germline V gene are PRHDT and FYEKMQ (reference sequence). The CDR3 totals 12 residues. The V end was cut by 11 bases, the J end by 2 bases, with 13 bases between. In nucleotides, the CDR3 is TGTGCCCTTCGAGGAGTGACCTACGAGCAGTACTTC. Amino acid sequence: CALRGVTYEQYF. Full variable domain (rest looked up from reference TRBV13 and TRBJ2-7): AAGVIQSPRHLIKEKRETATLKCYPIPRHDTVYWYQQGPGQDPQFLISFYEKMQSDKGSIPDRFSAQQFSDYHSELNMSSLELGDSALYFCALRGVTYEQYFGPGTRLTVT.

The V gene is TRBV6-5, the J gene TRBJ2-3, with 10 bases lining up with TRBD2. This CDR3 has 13 residues. Looked up from germline, CDR1 is MNHEY and CDR2 is SVGAGI. The trim removed 6 bases at V and 8 bases at J, leaving 5 bases unmatched. The CDR3 reads CASSQREGGTQYF. The DNA of the CDR3 is TGTGCCAGCAGCCAGCGGGAGGGTGGTACGCAGTATTTT.

V usage is TRBV3-1 (or the pseudogene TRBV3-2) and J usage is TRBJ1-2, with D possibly being TRBD1 (5 bases). V was cut by 2 bases and J by 8 bases, with 12 bases left in between. Germline values: CDR1 LGHDT, CDR2 YNNKEL (reference sequence). This CDR3 has 13 residues. CDR3 nucleotides: TGTGCCAGCAGCCAATCCGCGCGGGGGGGCTACACCTTC. Its translation is CASSQSARGGYTF.

This clone was detected a few times. Other DNA sequences from this sample encode an identical CDR3 as well. The gene calls are TRBV14 and TRBJ2-2, with D unclear. V was shortened by 1 base and J by 5 bases, with 11 bases between the two germline ends. Looked up from germline, CDR1 is SGHDN and CDR2 is FVKESK. The CDR3 runs to 15 residues. CDR3: CASSQAPRVTGELFF. The CDR3 bases are TGTGCCAGCAGCCAAGCGCCCCGGGTTACCGGGGAGCTGTTTTTT.

The rearrangement uses TRBV6-5 and TRBJ2-1, with D unclear. Trimming took 3 bases from V and 7 from J, leaving 4 bases between them. This CDR3 has 11 residues. Germline assignment: CDR1 MNHEY and CDR2 SVGAGI. The CDR3 bases are TGTGCCAGCAGTTATCAAAATGAGCAGTTCTTC. Translation: CASSYQNEQFF.

V gene TRBV24-1 combines with J gene TRBJ2-1; 8 nucleotides align to TRBD2. Trimming removed 4 bases from V and 4 bases from J; junction bases left unmatched: 2. The CDR3 covers 14 residues. Germline CDR1 and CDR2: KGHDR and SFDVKD. The CDR3 sequence: CATSELAEYNEQFF. The DNA for the CDR3 is TGTGCCACCAGTGAACTAGCGGAGTACAATGAGCAGTTCTTC.

The chain employs TRBV24-1 and TRBJ1-2; D unresolved. This CDR3 is 13 amino acids long. The V gene lost 1 base and the J gene lost 4 bases, with 6 bases spanning the gap. Germline V gene lookup returns CDR1 KGHDR and CDR2 SFDVKD. CDR3 region: CATSDLGVYGYTF. The CDR3 coding sequence is TGTGCCACCAGTGATTTAGGAGTCTATGGCTACACCTTC.

The chain is built from TRBV3-1 (or the pseudogene TRBV3-2) and TRBJ1-1; D unclear. The CDR3 covers 13 residues. V lost 4 bases and J 6 bases, leaving 12 bases between the germline ends. Germline V CDR1 and CDR2: LGHDT, YNNKEL (reference sequence). DNA of the CDR3: TGTGCCAGCAGCCGCGACAATTTGCCTGAAGCTTTCTTT. Translation gives CASSRDNLPEAFF.

This sequence joins TRBV6-5 and TRBJ1-3; TRBD1 might be the D (6 bases). V lost 0 bases and J 3 bases, leaving 9 bases between the germline ends. In germline, CDR1 is MNHEY, CDR2 SVGAGI. This CDR3 has 15 residues. The CDR3 bases are TGTGCCAGCAGTTACTCGTGGACAGATGGAAACACCATATATTTT. As protein: CASSYSWTDGNTIYF.

V gene TRBV6-1 combines with J gene TRBJ1-2; 12 bases align to TRBD1. The CDR3 covers 17 residues. The V gene end was trimmed by 2 bases and the J gene end by 2 bases; junction bases not matched to a gene: 6. CDR1 is MNHNS and CDR2 is SASEGT in the germline V gene. The CDR3 sequence: CASSEPGQGATNYGYTF. In nucleotides, the CDR3 is TGTGCCAGCAGTGAACCGGGACAGGGGGCAACAAACTATGGCTACACCTTC.

This chain links TRBV5-5 with TRBJ2-3; weak D call: TRBD2 (5 bases). Trimming shortened V by 0 bases and J by 5 bases, and 7 bases separated the two germline ends. This CDR3 spans 13 amino acids. Germline assignment: CDR1 SGHKS and CDR2 YYEKEE (reference sequence). CDR3 in DNA: TGTGCCAGCAGCTTGGCCGGGGAAGATACGCAGTATTTT. The encoded protein is CASSLAGEDTQYF.

V is TRBV7-9 and J is TRBJ2-5; 14 nucleotides align to TRBD2. V was pared by 5 bases and J by 2 bases, with 4 bases of the junction left unmatched. Per germline, CDR1 SEHNR and CDR2 FQNEAQ (reference sequence). The length of the CDR3 is 16 residues. CDR3 DNA sequence: TGTGCCAGCAGCCCGCGACTAGCGGGAGGGCAAGAGACCCAGTACTTC. Translating gives CASSPRLAGGQETQYF.

The chain combines TRBV28 with TRBJ1-2; TRBD1 agrees at 12 bases. V shed 3 bases and J 4 bases; nucleotides not matched to a gene: 9. The CDR3 has 17 residues. Germline V gene sequence: CDR1 MDHEN, CDR2 SYDVKM. Here the CDR3 DNA reads TGTGCCAGCAGTTTTAGGGGACAGGGGGCTCCAATCTATGGCTACACCTTC. Amino acids: CASSFRGQGAPIYGYTF.

The V call is TRBV27, the J call TRBJ1-2; 7 bases line up with TRBD1. The germline V gene encodes CDR1 MNHEY and CDR2 SMNVEV (reference sequence). There are 12 residues in the CDR3. V lost 5 bases and J lost 7; bases outside the gene matches: 4. In DNA form, the CDR3 reads TGTGCCAGCAGTCAGGGGGTGGGTGGCTACACCTTC. It codes for CASSQGVGGYTF.

The rearrangement links TRBV7-2 to TRBJ2-1, with 13 positions matching TRBD2. Germline V gene sequence: CDR1 SGHTA, CDR2 FQGNSA. V dropped 5 bases and J dropped 5; count of bases not matched to a gene: 12. The CDR3 contains 18 residues. This CDR3 is CASSLSSRLAGGDNEQFF. The CDR3 coding sequence is TGTGCCAGCAGCCTTAGCAGCAGACTAGCGGGAGGAGACAATGAGCAGTTCTTC.

The V and J genes are TRBV19 and TRBJ1-2, with 7 bases aligning to TRBD1. The V gene's germline CDR1 is LNHDA and CDR2 SQIVND (reference sequence). This CDR3 has 13 amino acids. The V gene end was trimmed by 7 bases and the J gene end by 0 bases; junction bases not matched to a gene: 2. As DNA, the CDR3 is TGTGCCAGTATTGGGACAGCTAACTATGGCTACACCTTC. It encodes CASIGTANYGYTF.

The chain couples TRBV12-5 to TRBJ2-1; 14 bases agree with TRBD2. The CDR3 has 20 residues. Germline CDR1 LGHNT, CDR2 FRNRAP. V shed 0 bases and J 9 bases; nucleotides not matched to a gene: 16. The CDR3 DNA reads as TGTGCTAGTGGTTTGGTACTGGGACTAGCGGGAGACGTTTATGGTGCTGAGCAGTTCTTC. Translation gives CASGLVLGLAGDVYGAEQFF.

The genes are TRBV3-1 (or the pseudogene TRBV3-2) and TRBJ2-1; 7 nucleotides align to TRBD1. Germline V lookup: CDR1 LGHDT, CDR2 YNNKEL (reference sequence). J lost 7 bases, V lost 2 bases, and 5 bases had no gene match. The CDR3 loop spans 14 amino acids. DNA of the CDR3: TGTGCCAGCAGCCAACTAACAGGGGTTAATGAGCAGTTCTTC. Translation: CASSQLTGVNEQFF.

The chain combines TRBV7-2 with TRBJ1-1; a weak D match, TRBD1 (5 bases). Germline V gene data show CDR1 as SGHTA and CDR2 as FQGNSA. The V and J ends lost 5 bases and 0 bases respectively, with 22 bases between them. The CDR3 has 18 amino acids. CDR3 loop: CASSQKVELTVLNTEAFF. CDR3 DNA sequence: TGTGCCAGCAGCCAAAAGGTCGAATTGACAGTTCTGAACACTGAAGCTTTCTTT.